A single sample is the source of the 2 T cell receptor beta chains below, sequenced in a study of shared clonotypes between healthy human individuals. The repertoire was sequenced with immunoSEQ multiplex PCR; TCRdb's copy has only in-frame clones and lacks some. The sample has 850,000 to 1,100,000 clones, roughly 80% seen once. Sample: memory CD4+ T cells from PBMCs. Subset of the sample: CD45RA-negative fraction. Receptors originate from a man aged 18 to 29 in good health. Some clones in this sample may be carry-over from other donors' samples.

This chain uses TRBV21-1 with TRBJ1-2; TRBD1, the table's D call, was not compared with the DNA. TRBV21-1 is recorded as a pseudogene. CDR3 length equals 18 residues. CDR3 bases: TGTGCCAGCAGCAAAGAAGGCGGGACAGGGGAATATGGATATGGCTACACCTTC. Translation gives CASSKEGGTGEYGYGYTF.

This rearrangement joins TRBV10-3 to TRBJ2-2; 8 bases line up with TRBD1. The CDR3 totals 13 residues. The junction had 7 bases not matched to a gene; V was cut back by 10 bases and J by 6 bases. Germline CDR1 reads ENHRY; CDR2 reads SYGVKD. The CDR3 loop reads CATEDRDPGELFF. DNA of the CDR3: TGTGCCACCGAGGACAGGGACCCCGGGGAGCTGTTTTTT.